Here is one TCR beta chain with its context. What it binds is not known. The sample originates from a study of T cells in tuberculosis. Whole-study findings and limits: Samples were chosen by availability of cryopreserved specimens.

Assay used: immunoSEQ multiplex PCR; TCRdb lists only in-frame clones, some missing. This sample has 40,000 to 45,000 clones, with 90% to 95% found just once. The CDR3 totals 12 residues. Germline lookup yields CDR1 SGHDT and CDR2 YYEEEE. Sequencing was performed on PBMCs. The rearrangement links TRBV5-6 to TRBJ1-6; a weak D match, TRBD1 (6 bases). The TCR was taken from a donor aged 10 to 29 with latent tuberculosis or without tuberculosis infection. CDR3 sequence (DNA): TGTCCCCCCGGGGGGCATAATTCACCCCTCCACTTT. This encodes CPPGGHNSPLHF.